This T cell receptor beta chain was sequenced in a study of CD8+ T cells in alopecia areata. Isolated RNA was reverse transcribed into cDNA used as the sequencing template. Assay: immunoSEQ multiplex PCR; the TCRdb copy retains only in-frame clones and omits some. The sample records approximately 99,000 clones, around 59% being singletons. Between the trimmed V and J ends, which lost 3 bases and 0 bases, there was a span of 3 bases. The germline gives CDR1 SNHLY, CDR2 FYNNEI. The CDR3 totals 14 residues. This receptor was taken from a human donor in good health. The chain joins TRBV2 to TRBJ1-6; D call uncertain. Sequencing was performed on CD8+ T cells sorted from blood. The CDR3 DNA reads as TGTGCCAGCAGTGAGAGCTCCTATAATTCACCCCTCCACTTT. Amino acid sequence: CASSESSYNSPLHF.